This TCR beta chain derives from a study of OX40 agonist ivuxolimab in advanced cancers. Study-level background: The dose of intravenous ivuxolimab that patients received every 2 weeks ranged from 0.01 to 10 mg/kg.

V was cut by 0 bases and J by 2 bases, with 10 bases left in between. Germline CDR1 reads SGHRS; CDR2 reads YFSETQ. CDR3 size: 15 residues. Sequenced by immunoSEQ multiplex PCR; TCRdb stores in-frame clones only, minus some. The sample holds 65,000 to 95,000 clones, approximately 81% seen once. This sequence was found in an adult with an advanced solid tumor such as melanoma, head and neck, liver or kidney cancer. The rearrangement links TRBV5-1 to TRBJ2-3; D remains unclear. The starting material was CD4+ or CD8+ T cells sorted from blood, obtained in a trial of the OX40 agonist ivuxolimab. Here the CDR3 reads CASSLVVSYTDTQYF. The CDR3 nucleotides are TGCGCCAGCAGCTTGGTAGTCTCTTACACAGATACGCAGTATTTT. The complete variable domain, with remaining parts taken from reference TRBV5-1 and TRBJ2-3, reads KAGVTQTPRYLIKTRGQQVTLSCSPISGHRSVSWYQQTPGQGLQFLFEYFSETQRNKGNFPGRFSGRQFSNSRSEMNVSTLELGDSALYLCASSLVVSYTDTQYFGPGTRLTVL.